At least ten counts were recorded for the clone carrying this T cell receptor (beta chain). Each CDR3 protein is one row after TCRdb ran MiXCR on the RACE reads. The sample has about 46,000 distinct CDR3 sequences, roughly a tenth seen once. This sample is drawn from a study of human T cells and chemical hapten exposure. Per germline, CDR1 SGHTA and CDR2 FQGNSA. V lost 5 bases and J lost 2, with 13 bases in between. The CDR3 spans 15 residues. Documented time point: pre-sensitization, week 0. Treatment denoted: therapeutic diphenylcyclopropenone sensitization with weekly scalp DPC. The source is a woman aged 40 to 49 with alopecia areata. Some clones in this sample may be carry-over from other donors' samples. The material sequenced was whole blood, taken in connection with sensitization to the hapten diphenylcyclopropenone (DPC). The V and J genes are TRBV7-2 and TRBJ1-5; tentatively, D is TRBD1 (6 bases). In DNA, the CDR3 is TGTGCCAGCAGCAAAACAGGGTCCGGCAATCAGCCCCAGCATTTT. As protein: CASSKTGSGNQPQHF.